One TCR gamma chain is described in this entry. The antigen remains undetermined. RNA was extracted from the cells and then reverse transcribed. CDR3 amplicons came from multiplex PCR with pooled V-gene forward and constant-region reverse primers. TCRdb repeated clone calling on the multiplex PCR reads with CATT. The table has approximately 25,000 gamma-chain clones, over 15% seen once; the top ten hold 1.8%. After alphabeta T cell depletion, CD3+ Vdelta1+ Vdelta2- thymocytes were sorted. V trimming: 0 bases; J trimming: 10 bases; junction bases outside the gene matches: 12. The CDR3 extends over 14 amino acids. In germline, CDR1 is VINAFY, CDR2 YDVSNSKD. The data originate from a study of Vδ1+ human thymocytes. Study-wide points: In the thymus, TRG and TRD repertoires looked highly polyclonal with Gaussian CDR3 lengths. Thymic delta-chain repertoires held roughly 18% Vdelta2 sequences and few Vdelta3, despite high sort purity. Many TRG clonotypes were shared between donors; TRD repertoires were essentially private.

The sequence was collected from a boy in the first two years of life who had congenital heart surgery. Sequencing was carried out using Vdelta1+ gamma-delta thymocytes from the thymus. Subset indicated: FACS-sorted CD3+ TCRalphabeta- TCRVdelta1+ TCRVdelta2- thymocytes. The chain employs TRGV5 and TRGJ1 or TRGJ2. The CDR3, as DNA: TGTGCCACCTGGGACAGGGGGCCGAGGGGGAAGAAACTCTTT. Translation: CATWDRGPRGKKLF.